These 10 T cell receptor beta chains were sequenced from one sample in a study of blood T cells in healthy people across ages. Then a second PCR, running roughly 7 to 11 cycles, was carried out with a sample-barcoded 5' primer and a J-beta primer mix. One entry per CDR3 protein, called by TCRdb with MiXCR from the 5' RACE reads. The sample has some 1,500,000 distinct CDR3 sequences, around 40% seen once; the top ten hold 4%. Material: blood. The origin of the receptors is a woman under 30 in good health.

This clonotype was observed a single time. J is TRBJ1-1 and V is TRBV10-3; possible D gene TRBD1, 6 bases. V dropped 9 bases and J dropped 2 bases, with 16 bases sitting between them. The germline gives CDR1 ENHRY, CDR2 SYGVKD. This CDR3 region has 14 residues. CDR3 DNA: TGTGCCATGTCTGGCGTTGGGGGCAACACTGAAGCTTTCTTT. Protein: CAMSGVGGNTEAFF.

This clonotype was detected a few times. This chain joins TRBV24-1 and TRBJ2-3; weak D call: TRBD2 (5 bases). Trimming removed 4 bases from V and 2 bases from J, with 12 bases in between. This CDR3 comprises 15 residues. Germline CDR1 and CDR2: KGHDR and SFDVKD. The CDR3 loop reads CATSDTTRDTDTQYF. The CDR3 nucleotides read TGTGCCACCAGTGACACCACCCGGGACACAGATACGCAGTATTTT.

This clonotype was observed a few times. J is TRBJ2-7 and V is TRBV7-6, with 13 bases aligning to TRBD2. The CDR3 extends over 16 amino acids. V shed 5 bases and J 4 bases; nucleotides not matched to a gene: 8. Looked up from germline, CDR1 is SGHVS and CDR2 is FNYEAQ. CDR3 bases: TGTGCCAGCAGCCCAGGACTAGCGGGAGTTGTATACGAGCAGTACTTC. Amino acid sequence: CASSPGLAGVVYEQYF.

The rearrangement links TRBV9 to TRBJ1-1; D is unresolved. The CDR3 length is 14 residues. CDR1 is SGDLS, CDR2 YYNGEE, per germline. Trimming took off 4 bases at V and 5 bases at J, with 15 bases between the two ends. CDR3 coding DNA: TGTGCCAGCAGCCCGTCACATAGGCGAACTGAAGCTTTCTTT. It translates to CASSPSHRRTEAFF.

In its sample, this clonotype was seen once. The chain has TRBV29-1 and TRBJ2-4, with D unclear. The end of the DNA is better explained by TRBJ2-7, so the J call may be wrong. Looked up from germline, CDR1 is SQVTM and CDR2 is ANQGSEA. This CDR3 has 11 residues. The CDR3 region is CSVEREYEQYF. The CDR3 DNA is TGCAGCGTTGAGAGAGAATACGAGCAGTACTTC.

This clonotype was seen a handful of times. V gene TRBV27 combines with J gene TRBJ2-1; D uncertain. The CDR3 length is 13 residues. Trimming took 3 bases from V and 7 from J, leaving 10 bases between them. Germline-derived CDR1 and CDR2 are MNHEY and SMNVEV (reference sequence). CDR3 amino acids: CASSFLGKNEQFF. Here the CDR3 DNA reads TGTGCCAGCAGTTTTCTGGGGAAGAATGAGCAGTTCTTC.

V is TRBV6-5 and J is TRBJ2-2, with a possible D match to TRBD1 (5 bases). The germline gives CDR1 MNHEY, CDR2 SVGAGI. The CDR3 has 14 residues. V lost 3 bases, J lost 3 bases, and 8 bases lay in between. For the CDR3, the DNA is TGTGCCAGCAGTTATAAGGGGTACACCGGGGAGCTGTTTTTT. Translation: CASSYKGYTGELFF.

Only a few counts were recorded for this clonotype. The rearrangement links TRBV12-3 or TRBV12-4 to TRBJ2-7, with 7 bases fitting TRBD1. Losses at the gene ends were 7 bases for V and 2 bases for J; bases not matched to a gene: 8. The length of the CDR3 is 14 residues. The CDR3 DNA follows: TGTGCCAGCACCTCCGGGACAGTACCCTACGAGCAGTACTTC. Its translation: CASTSGTVPYEQYF.

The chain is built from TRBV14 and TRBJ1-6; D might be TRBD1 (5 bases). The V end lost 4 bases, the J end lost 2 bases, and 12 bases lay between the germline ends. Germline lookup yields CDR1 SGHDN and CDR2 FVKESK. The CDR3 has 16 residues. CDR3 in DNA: TGTGCCAGCAGCCCCAGGGAAAGGGCCTATAATTCACCCCTCCACTTT. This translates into CASSPRERAYNSPLHF.

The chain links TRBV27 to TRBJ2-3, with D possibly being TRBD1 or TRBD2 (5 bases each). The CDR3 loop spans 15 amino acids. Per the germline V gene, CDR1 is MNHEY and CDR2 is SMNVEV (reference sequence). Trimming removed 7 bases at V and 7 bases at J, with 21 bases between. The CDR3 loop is CASKTGTDKIYTQYF. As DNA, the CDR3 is TGTGCCAGCAAGACCGGGACGGATAAAATTTATACGCAGTATTTT.